The rows below give T cell receptor beta chains drawn from one sample of a study of shared clonotypes between healthy human individuals. Sequenced by immunoSEQ multiplex PCR; TCRdb stores in-frame clones only, minus some. The table lists approximately 980,000 clones, over 60% of them singletons, with approximately 1.5% in the top ten. Specimen: memory CD4+ T cells sorted from blood. The receptors here all came from a man between 18 and 29 years old in good health. Both conserved end residues are part of each CDR3. The D gene is left open where the match is weak. Some rows have no size entry. The others give once, few or many, or a class for an expanded clone.

j_gene,d_gene,abundance,v_gene,CDR3aa,CDR3nt
TRBJ2-7,.,.,TRBV28,CASCGAGAFYEQYF,TGTGCCAGCTGCGGGGCGGGCGCTTTCTACGAGCAGTACTTC
TRBJ1-2,.,.,TRBV30,CAWSLAGSYGYTF,TGTGCCTGGAGCCTAGCGGGCAGTTATGGCTACACCTTC
TRBJ1-4,TRBD1,.,TRBV30,CAWTRQGPEKLFF,TGTGCCTGGACTAGACAGGGACCCGAAAAACTGTTTTTT
TRBJ1-2,TRBD1,.,TRBV9,CASSVKEGANYGYTF,TGTGCCAGCAGCGTAAAGGAGGGGGCCAACTATGGCTACACCTTC
TRBJ2-2,TRBD1,.,TRBV19,CASSRGQGGTGELFF,TGTGCCAGTAGTCGGGGACAGGGTGGCACCGGGGAGCTGTTTTTT
TRBJ1-2,.,few,TRBV4-1,CASSQDGLVANYGYTF,TGCGCCAGCAGCCAAGATGGACTGGTAGCTAACTATGGCTACACCTTC
TRBJ2-1,TRBD1,.,TRBV19,CASSIQGAGEQFF,TGTGCCAGTAGTATTCAGGGGGCTGGTGAGCAGTTCTTC
TRBJ2-5,TRBD1,.,TRBV4-1,CASSLTLRDRGQETQYF,TGCGCCAGCAGCCTCACCCTCCGGGACAGGGGACAAGAGACCCAGTACTTC
TRBJ2-3,.,.,TRBV28,CASTGARTDTQYF,TGTGCCAGCACAGGGGCCCGCACAGATACGCAGTATTTT
TRBJ2-7,TRBD2,.,TRBV6-1,CASGMAGGSYEQYF,TGTGCCAGCGGAATGGCGGGGGGCTCCTACGAGCAGTACTTC
TRBJ1-2,.,.,TRBV4-3,CASSQDGGSSYGYTF,TGCGCCAGCAGCCAAGATGGCGGCAGCTCCTATGGCTACACCTTC
TRBJ2-7,.,.,TRBV21-1,CASSKGENRVYEQYF,TGTGCCAGCAGCAAAGGGGAGAACAGGGTATACGAGCAGTACTTC
TRBJ1-4,.,.,TRBV27,CASSPPGTNEKLFF,TGTGCCAGCAGCCCCCCGGGGACTAATGAAAAACTGTTTTTT
TRBJ2-7,.,.,TRBV30,CAWSVPPTYEQYF,TGTGCCTGGAGTGTACCACCCACCTACGAGCAGTACTTC
TRBJ1-1,TRBD1,many,TRBV18,CASSPVGQGIGHTEAFF,TGTGCCAGCTCACCGGTGGGACAGGGGATTGGGCACACTGAAGCTTTCTTT
TRBJ1-2,.,once,TRBV7-8,CASSLDRAAYGYTF,TGTGCCAGCAGCTTAGACAGGGCGGCCTATGGCTACACCTTC
TRBJ1-1,TRBD1,.,TRBV18,CASSPPMGTGVNTEAFF,TGTGCCAGCTCACCACCAATGGGGACAGGGGTGAACACTGAAGCTTTCTTT
TRBJ2-7,TRBD1,.,TRBV5-4,CASSPGQSYEQYF,TGTGCCAGCAGCCCGGGACAGTCTTACGAGCAGTACTTC
TRBJ1-6,.,once,TRBV6-1,CASSESGSPLHF,TGTGCCAGCAGTGAATCTGGTTCACCCCTCCACTTT
TRBJ2-5,TRBD2,once,TRBV11-2,CASSLALAGGETQYF,TGTGCCAGCAGCTTAGCGCTAGCGGGGGGAGAGACCCAGTACTTC
TRBJ2-7,TRBD2,once,TRBV6-1,CASSEGDSGGQRWKQYF,TGTGCCAGCAGTGAAGGAGATAGCGGGGGGCAGAGGTGGAAGCAGTACTTC
TRBJ2-5,.,.,TRBV4-3,CASSQGLFKTQYF,TGCGCCAGCAGCCAAGGGCTCTTTAAGACCCAGTACTTC
TRBJ2-2,TRBD2,.,TRBV7-2,CASSSGQGLARTGELFF,TGTGCCAGCAGCTCAGGCCAGGGACTAGCGAGGACCGGGGAGCTGTTTTTT
TRBJ1-2,.,once,TRBV14,CASSPLRERGYTF,TGTGCCAGCAGCCCCCTCAGGGAAAGGGGCTACACCTTC
TRBJ1-2,.,.,TRBV14,CASSQDERGGYTF,TGTGCCAGCAGCCAAGATGAAAGGGGCGGCTACACCTTC
TRBJ1-4,.,.,TRBV5-1,CASSLLGRAGEKLFF,TGCGCCAGCAGCTTGCTCGGCAGGGCGGGTGAAAAACTGTTTTTT
TRBJ2-1,TRBD2,.,TRBV10-1,CASSDPSGSYNEQFF,TGCGCCAGCAGTGACCCTAGCGGATCCTACAATGAGCAGTTCTTC
TRBJ1-2,.,few,TRBV28,CASSFHQGNYGYTF,TGTGCCAGCAGTTTTCACCAGGGAAACTATGGCTACACCTTC
TRBJ1-4,TRBD1,.,TRBV10-3,CAISGGQGEKLFF,TGTGCCATCAGTGGGGGACAGGGGGAAAAACTGTTTTTT
TRBJ2-7,TRBD2,.,TRBV7-2,CASSWTSGSSKEQYF,TGTGCCAGCAGCTGGACTAGCGGGAGTTCGAAGGAGCAGTACTTC
TRBJ2-7,.,.,TRBV7-2,CASSPSLLGEQYF,TGTGCCAGCAGCCCATCTTTACTGGGCGAGCAGTACTTC